Listed below are T cell receptor beta chains from one sample, sequenced in a study of control samples from healthy donors and cancer patients. Profiled with immunoSEQ multiplex PCR; TCRdb holds only in-frame clones, not every one. The sample shows about 100,000 clones, approximately 95% of them seen only once. Sequencing input: blood. These receptor sequences come from a young man in good health. The conserved cysteine and the conserved F or W are not part of the CDR3 here. Not every row has a clone size; where given, it reads once, few, many or a size class.

clone_size	v_call	j_call	cdr3_aa
.	TRBV30	TRBJ1-5	AWSGSWYNQPQH
.	TRBV3-1/TRBV3-2	TRBJ2-1	ASSPRGGDNNEQF
.	TRBV4-3	TRBJ1-1	ASSRGTGSLGDTEAF
.	TRBV18	TRBJ1-4	ASSPLQGTAEKLF
.	TRBV19	TRBJ2-7	ASSISGGRKYEQY
few	TRBV7-6	TRBJ2-5	ASSPRRASGRAIGETQY
.	TRBV5-1	TRBJ1-2	ASSVGDYVKSYGYT
.	TRBV3-1/TRBV3-2	TRBJ2-7	ASSQDRDYLYEQY
.	TRBV25-1	TRBJ1-5	ASSGEISNQPQH
.	TRBV29-1	TRBJ2-1	SVSRGFYNEQF
.	TRBV19	TRBJ2-7	ASMGDRGRGGSYEQY
.	TRBV2	TRBJ1-1	ASRGTNEAF
.	TRBV3-1/TRBV3-2	TRBJ1-2	ASSPPNEAVRYGYT
.	TRBV12-3/TRBV12-4	TRBJ1-2	ASSIGRADGYT
.	TRBV7-9	TRBJ2-7	ASSGGTGNYEQY
.	TRBV3-1/TRBV3-2	TRBJ2-7	ASSQLRTGIYEQY
few	TRBV11-2	TRBJ2-5	ASSLDRVKETQY
.	TRBV6-5	TRBJ2-7	ASAAGGNTYEQY
.	TRBV7-2	TRBJ2-5	ASSLAAAAQETQY
.	TRBV6-5	TRBJ1-2	ASSTNRAGYGYT
.	TRBV14	TRBJ2-1	ASSRQGYNEQF
once	TRBV19	TRBJ2-6	ASTTGANVLT
.	TRBV7-3	TRBJ2-1	ASSLTYGTSGGSSYNEQF
once	TRBV12-5	TRBJ1-2	ASGLGSNYGYT
.	TRBV12-3/TRBV12-4	TRBJ2-1	ASSPGVGEQF
.	TRBV5-4	TRBJ2-5	ASSSGLRAEGETQY
.	TRBV18	TRBJ1-2	ASSPRGAGYYGYT
.	TRBV14	TRBJ1-2	ASSQDLGGYGSYT
.	TRBV3-1/TRBV3-2	TRBJ2-3	ASGGASDTQY
.	TRBV7-2	TRBJ1-2	ASSLGSWYGYT
once	TRBV4-1	TRBJ2-1	ASSQEGPGDMDEQF
.	TRBV28	TRBJ2-1	ASSLSSEISTYNEQF
.	TRBV30	TRBJ1-1	AWAPLGPQNTEAF
.	TRBV6-1	TRBJ2-1	ASSDHLAYGPYNEQF
.	TRBV4-1	TRBJ2-5	ASSQGGLAGALEETQY
.	TRBV21-1	TRBJ1-4	ASSKAIMGAPDEKLF
.	TRBV7-2	TRBJ1-2	ASSLTTAGGYT
.	TRBV6-1	TRBJ2-7	ASSASYEQY
.	TRBV7-9	TRBJ2-2	ASSPLGATSGRASGELF
.	TRBV30	TRBJ1-3	AWRQDRSGNTIY
.	TRBV3-1/TRBV3-2	TRBJ2-1	ASSPEAGPYNEQF
.	TRBV30	TRBJ1-5	AWTPDRNQPQH
.	TRBV7-9	TRBJ2-3	ASSFSSTDTQY
.	TRBV20-1	TRBJ1-1	SASGPMNTEAF
.	TRBV11-2	TRBJ1-5	ASSFVGGGNQPQH
few	TRBV6-1	TRBJ2-7	ASSEGSSYEQY
.	TRBV5-1	TRBJ2-2	ASSYTGGARTGELF